Listed here are 19 T cell receptor beta chains from one sample, sequenced in a study of T-cell reconstitution after alpha-beta-depleted transplantation in children. The authors prepared the TCRbeta library with unique molecular identifiers. TCRdb processed the PCR reads anew with MiXCR; each CDR3 protein has one entry. Among some 500,000 distinct CDR3 sequences listed, about 33% were seen once. The material was PBMCs from the stem cell graft donor, obtained from the stem cell graft. Every receptor here comes from a human donor who donated a stem cell graft to a child with aplastic anemia.

The sample holds a few counts of this clonotype. The chain joins TRBV5-1 to TRBJ2-1, with D tentatively TRBD1 (5 bases). The CDR3 runs 15 residues. Trimming took 0 bases from V and 5 from J, leaving 12 bases between them. Germline values: CDR1 SGHRS, CDR2 YFSETQ. The chain's CDR3 is CASSLEVGLNNEQFF. DNA of the CDR3: TGCGCCAGCAGCTTGGAGGTGGGGCTAAACAATGAGCAGTTCTTC.

This clonotype has just a few counts. The chain is built from TRBV6-1 and TRBJ2-3, with TRBD1 matching 9 bases. This CDR3 region has 14 residues. V trimming: 8 bases; J trimming: 4 bases; junction bases outside the gene matches: 7. CDR1 MNHNS and CDR2 SASEGT come from the germline V gene. CDR3 coding DNA: TGTGCCAGCGGGACAGGGCAACATTCAGATACGCAGTATTTT. This codes for CASGTGQHSDTQYF.

The table lists this clonotype with a few counts. CDR3 DNA: TGCAGTGCGCCGGACAGTACGAATGGAAACACCATATATTTT. Its translation: CSAPDSTNGNTIYF. The chain combines TRBV20-1 with TRBJ1-3; TRBD1 is a possible D gene (6 bases). CDR3 length equals 14 residues. Trimming pared 6 bases from V and 3 bases from J, leaving 15 bases between. In germline, CDR1 is DFQATT, CDR2 SNEGSKA (reference sequence).

This chain links TRBV12-3 or TRBV12-4 with TRBJ1-4; TRBD1 agrees at 9 bases. The CDR3 is made up of 14 amino acids. V lost 6 bases and J lost 6; bases outside the gene matches: 5. Here the CDR3 DNA reads TGTGCCAGCAGAACAGGGGGCGGGGATGAAAAACTGTTTTTT. Its translation: CASRTGGGDEKLFF.

This clonotype was seen a handful of times. V usage is TRBV12-3 or TRBV12-4 and J usage is TRBJ1-1; possibly TRBD1 for D (5 bases). Between the trimmed V and J ends, which lost 3 bases and 5 bases, there was a span of 10 bases. There are 13 residues in the CDR3. CDR3 in amino acids: CASSFWGITEAFF. Here the CDR3 DNA reads TGTGCCAGCAGTTTCTGGGGGATTACTGAAGCTTTCTTT.

This clonotype appeared a few times. The chain joins TRBV30 to TRBJ2-5; D may be TRBD2 (5 bases). Per germline, CDR1 GTSNPN and CDR2 SVGIG (reference sequence). This CDR3 contains 14 residues. V was shortened by 2 bases and J by 5 bases, with 15 bases between the two germline ends. Here the CDR3 DNA reads TGTGCCTGGAGTTATGGCGGGTCTGGGGAGACCCAGTACTTC. It yields the protein CAWSYGGSGETQYF.

The chain combines TRBV11-3 with TRBJ1-6; 7 bases line up with TRBD1. The CDR3 is made up of 15 amino acids. From germline, CDR1 is SGHNT and CDR2 YENEEA. The ends lost 4 bases at V and 6 bases at J; junction bases unmatched: 6. The CDR3: CASSSQGQVNSPLHF. In DNA, the CDR3 is TGTGCCAGCAGCTCACAGGGGCAGGTTAATTCACCCCTCCACTTT.

CDR3 bases: TGTGCCACCCAGGGCAGCACTGAAGCTTTCTTT. Translating gives CATQGSTEAFF. V is TRBV10-3 and J is TRBJ1-1, with TRBD1 as a possible D gene (5 bases). Germline V gives CDR1 ENHRY, CDR2 SYGVKD. CDR3 length: 11 residues. V dropped 10 bases and J dropped 4 bases, with 10 bases sitting between them.

This clonotype showed up just a few times. The CDR3 bases are TGTGCCAGCAGCTTAATGGATACTTGGGGTACAGGGAAGGGGCGTAGGACTGAGCAGTTCTTC. Translation: CASSLMDTWGTGKGRRTEQFF. This chain links TRBV11-1 with TRBJ2-1, with D perhaps matching TRBD1 (6 bases). CDR1 SGHAT and CDR2 FQDESV come from the germline V gene (reference sequence). The germline V and J ends were trimmed by 2 bases and 9 bases, with 35 bases remaining between them. This CDR3 is 21 amino acids long.

The chain employs TRBV28 and TRBJ1-2, with TRBD1 identical over 7 bases. From germline, CDR1 is MDHEN and CDR2 SYDVKM. The ends lost 6 bases at V and 4 bases at J; junction bases unmatched: 23. The CDR3 sequence is 19 residues long. The CDR3, as DNA: TGTGCCAGCAGCCGTTTTGTGAGACAGGGTTTTAGTTTGGGCTATGGCTACACCTTC. Amino acid sequence: CASSRFVRQGFSLGYGYTF.

This sequence joins TRBV6-2 or TRBV6-3 and TRBJ2-1; 7 bases line up with TRBD2. The CDR3 length is 16 residues. V was clipped by 8 bases and J by 2 bases; unmatched bases: 12. Germline loops: CDR1 MNHEY, CDR2 SVGEGT. The CDR3 loop is CASHLGGSRPYNEQFF. The CDR3 DNA follows: TGTGCCAGCCACTTAGGCGGGAGTAGACCCTACAATGAGCAGTTCTTC.

This clonotype was seen more than once but under ten times. The rearrangement links TRBV10-3 to TRBJ1-1; D possibly corresponds to TRBD1 (5 bases). The CDR3 covers 13 residues. The germline V gene encodes CDR1 ENHRY and CDR2 SYGVKD. V was pared by 4 bases and J by 0 bases, with 6 bases between. This CDR3 reads CAISGGMNTEAFF. CDR3 DNA sequence: TGTGCCATCAGTGGGGGGATGAACACTGAAGCTTTCTTT.

This chain uses TRBV6-5 with TRBJ2-1, with a tentative D call TRBD1 (5 bases). Trimming left V 1 base short and J 7 bases short, with 8 bases between. Germline lookup yields CDR1 MNHEY and CDR2 SVGAGI. The CDR3 sequence is 13 residues long. CDR3 amino acids: CASSYFSGNEQFF. The CDR3 bases are TGTGCCAGCAGTTACTTTTCAGGGAATGAGCAGTTCTTC.

This clonotype was observed a few times. This chain joins TRBV20-1 and TRBJ2-7, with 13 bases lining up with TRBD2. V gave up 7 bases and J gave up 6 bases; unmatched junction bases: 6. The CDR3 contains 13 residues. Germline V gene data show CDR1 as DFQATT and CDR2 as SNEGSKA (reference sequence). CDR3 bases: TGCAGTGTTCGGACTAGCGGGAGCTCCGAGCAGTACGTC. It is translated as CSVRTSGSSEQYV.

This clonotype was detected only once. The V and J genes are TRBV28 and TRBJ2-5, with D unclear. Trimming pared 5 bases from V and 5 bases from J, leaving 24 bases between. The CDR3 consists of 17 residues. Germline assignment: CDR1 MDHEN and CDR2 SYDVKM. The CDR3 nucleotides are TGTGCCAGCAGTGTACCCGGTAGGCGGCCCGGATGGGAGACCCAGTACTTC. This codes for CASSVPGRRPGWETQYF.

This clonotype appeared a few times. The rearrangement links TRBV28 to TRBJ2-5, with D unclear. The germline V gene encodes CDR1 MDHEN and CDR2 SYDVKM. This CDR3 has 14 residues. The V gene lost 3 bases and the J gene lost 2 bases, with 10 bases spanning the gap. The CDR3 is CASSFSSAQETQYF. DNA of the CDR3: TGTGCCAGCAGTTTCAGCAGCGCGCAAGAGACCCAGTACTTC.

The gene calls are TRBV12-3 or TRBV12-4 and TRBJ2-3; D not certain. Trimming removed 6 bases at V and 6 bases at J, with 13 bases between. This CDR3 is built from 13 residues. CDR3 sequence: CASSRLTTDTQYF. As DNA, the CDR3 is TGTGCCAGCAGCCGCCTGACAACGGATACGCAGTATTTT.

The chain joins TRBV6-5 to TRBJ1-2, with D possibly TRBD1 on 5 matching bases. The ends were cut back, 6 bases at V and 6 bases at J, with 17 bases in the middle. The length of the CDR3 is 14 residues. The germline V gene has CDR1 MNHEY and CDR2 SVGAGI. The CDR3 reads CASRASTVTDGYTF. For the CDR3, the DNA is TGTGCCAGCAGAGCGTCGACAGTAACTGATGGCTACACCTTC.

The chain carries TRBV5-5 and TRBJ1-2; D may be TRBD1 (5 bases). The CDR3 is made up of 15 amino acids. Germline V gene lookup returns CDR1 SGHKS and CDR2 YYEKEE (reference sequence). V lost 1 base, J lost 7 bases, and 17 bases lay in between. This CDR3 reads CASSLLRGTHGGYTF. Written as DNA, the CDR3 is TGTGCCAGCAGCTTGTTGAGAGGGACTCATGGTGGCTACACCTTC.